This TCR beta chain emerged from a study of T cells after yellow fever vaccination. Whole-study results and caveats: Sorted repertoires could include abundant contaminating clonotypes from bulk cells. Post-booster reappearance was seen for most primary-vaccination clones (around 96% CD4, around 91% CD8). Researchers report a weaker secondary response that nonetheless peaked faster, day 5 versus 15.

The V end lost 5 bases, the J end lost 0 bases, and 23 bases lay between the germline ends. The CDR3 loop spans 19 amino acids. Germline values: CDR1 SEHNR, CDR2 FQNEAQ (reference sequence). 5'RACE template switching added a universal primer site and UMIs to TCR cDNA. TCRdb called the 5' RACE reads again in MiXCR, with one record for every CDR3 protein. The sample carries fewer than 450,000 distinct CDR3 sequences, 11% recorded once. For this clonotype: The antigen is not known.

The TCR was taken from a man aged 18 to 30 who received the YFV17D yellow fever vaccine. This sequence joins TRBV7-9 and TRBJ1-5; no clear D. The sample here was PBMCs, taken on the day of the first yellow fever vaccination. CDR3 amino acids: CASSPYLPGDLYSNQPQHF. In DNA form, the CDR3 reads TGTGCCAGCAGCCCCTATCTGCCTGGAGATCTTTATAGCAATCAGCCCCAGCATTTT.